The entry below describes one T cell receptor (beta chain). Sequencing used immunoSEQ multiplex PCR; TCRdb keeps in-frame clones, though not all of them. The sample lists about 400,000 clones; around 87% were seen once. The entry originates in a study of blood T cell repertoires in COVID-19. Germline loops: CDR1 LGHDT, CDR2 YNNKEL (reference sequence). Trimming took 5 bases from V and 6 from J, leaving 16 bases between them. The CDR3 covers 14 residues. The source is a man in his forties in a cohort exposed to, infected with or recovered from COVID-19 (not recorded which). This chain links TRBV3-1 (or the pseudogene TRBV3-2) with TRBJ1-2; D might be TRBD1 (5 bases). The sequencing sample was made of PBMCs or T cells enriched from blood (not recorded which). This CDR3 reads CASSAGGNGNGYTF. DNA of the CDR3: TGTGCCAGCAGCGCGGGGGGGAATGGAAATGGCTACACCTTC.